This T cell receptor (beta chain) appears in the sequencing data of a study of immune evolution from preneoplasia to lung adenocarcinoma. Findings and caveats of the study: Top clone frequencies peaked in normal lung, apparently declining through invasive adenocarcinoma.

Notes on this clone: Its antigen is as yet unknown.

Patient tissue came from resections in Japan or China, 2014–2017. Histologic diagnosis was independently verified by two lung pathologists. Using immunoSEQ multiplex PCR, the repertoire was profiled, and TCRdb retains in-frame clones only, with some absent. Here the sample spans about 5,500 clones, approximately 70% being singletons. The ends were cut back, 0 bases at V and 1 base at J, with 16 bases in the middle. From germline, CDR1 is SGHVS and CDR2 FQNEAQ. The CDR3 runs to 17 residues. Sample: FFPE adjacent normal lung tissue. The gene calls are TRBV7-8 and TRBJ2-7; perhaps D is TRBD1 or TRBD2 (6 bases each). The sequence came from a person older than 75 with lung adenocarcinoma. CDR3 coding DNA: TGTGCCAGCAGCTTAGCAAGGGCCAGGGGAGGATCCTACGAGCAGTACTTC. This codes for CASSLARARGGSYEQYF.